This T cell receptor beta chain was recorded in a study of T cell responses to AZD1222 COVID-19 vaccine. Study-wide context: Second-dose schedules of about 4 or about 12 weeks were combined. Findings and caveats of the study: AZD1222 recipients seropositive at baseline numbered only 6 or 7. In a largely white British group with more females than males, clonal diversity was possibly underestimated. Every sample of the repertoires postdated the peak T cell response.

Using immunoSEQ multiplex PCR, the repertoire was profiled, and TCRdb retains in-frame clones only, with some absent. The sample includes 140,000 to 150,000 clones, under 95% of them seen just once. Worth noting for this clone: Its antigen remains unidentified.

The CDR3 is made up of 16 amino acids. Germline V gene lookup returns CDR1 MNHNY and CDR2 SVGAGI (reference sequence). Trimming stripped 5 bases from V and 2 bases from J, with 17 bases between. This TCR was recovered from an adult in good health. The chain couples TRBV6-6 to TRBJ2-3; a weak D match, TRBD2 (6 bases). The sample was peripheral blood, taken on day 0 of AZD1222 vaccination. DNA for the CDR3: TGTGCCAGCAGTGGGCCCCTAGGGGAGGCCACAGATACGCAGTATTTT. This encodes CASSGPLGEATDTQYF.